The 15 T cell receptor beta chains listed next were all sequenced from one sample in a study of human T cells and chemical hapten exposure. Each CDR3 protein is one row after TCRdb ran MiXCR on the 5' RACE reads. This sample carries some 150,000 distinct CDR3 sequences, around 4% of them seen once, and the ten largest clones take about 1.3%. Total RNA came from unfractionated whole blood. The origin of the receptors is a female donor in good health.

The chain recombines TRBV5-5 with TRBJ1-2, with a possible D match to TRBD1 (6 bases). The CDR3 covers 13 residues. Trimming took 4 bases from V and 8 from J, leaving 15 bases between them. Looked up from germline, CDR1 is SGHKS and CDR2 is YYEKEE (reference sequence). CDR3: CASSPEGGQGYTF. The CDR3 DNA follows: TGTGCCAGCAGCCCCGAGGGGGGGCAAGGCTACACCTTC.

This rearrangement joins TRBV7-9 to TRBJ1-4, with 7 nucleotides matching TRBD1. The CDR3 totals 16 residues. Germline trimming cut 5 bases from V and 7 bases from J; bases unmatched to any gene: 13. The germline CDR1 and CDR2 sequences are SEHNR and FQNEAQ (reference sequence). CDR3 in amino acids: CASSPHGGQAPEKLFF. DNA of the CDR3: TGTGCCAGCAGCCCCCATGGAGGACAGGCCCCTGAAAAACTGTTTTTT.

The sample holds a few counts of this clonotype. V usage is TRBV7-2 and J usage is TRBJ1-6; a weak D match, TRBD1 (5 bases). The CDR3 is 14 amino acids. Germline V gene sequence: CDR1 SGHTA, CDR2 FQGNSA. The V and J ends lost 4 bases and 5 bases respectively, with 9 bases between them. As DNA, the CDR3 is TGTGCCAGCAGCTGGGGCGGTAATAATTCACCCCTCCACTTT. It yields the protein CASSWGGNNSPLHF.

This clonotype occurred many times. The chain uses TRBV5-5 and TRBJ1-1, with D perhaps TRBD1 (5 bases). V was cut by 6 bases and J by 5 bases, with 26 bases left in between. This CDR3 has 17 amino acids. Germline assignment: CDR1 SGHKS and CDR2 YYEKEE (reference sequence). The CDR3 here is CASTLRGPAWSVTEAFF. The CDR3, as DNA: TGTGCCAGCACTCTGAGGGGACCGGCTTGGTCGGTGACTGAAGCTTTCTTT.

This clonotype was found a few times. This chain uses TRBV6-2 or TRBV6-3 with TRBJ1-2; D unresolved. Germline V gives CDR1 MNHEY, CDR2 SVGEGT. This CDR3 has 11 residues. Deletions cut 2 bases from V and 5 bases from J, with 3 bases between. In DNA, the CDR3 is TGTGCCAGCAGTTACCTTTATGGCTACACCTTC. Amino acid sequence: CASSYLYGYTF.

This clonotype appeared many times. The V call is TRBV7-9, the J call TRBJ2-1, with TRBD2 matching 7 bases. This CDR3 is 15 amino acids long. V trimming: 0 bases; J trimming: 7 bases; junction bases outside the gene matches: 6. Germline CDR1 SEHNR, CDR2 FQNEAQ (reference sequence). The CDR3 loop reads CASSLAMGGGNEQFF. Here the CDR3 DNA reads TGTGCCAGCAGCTTAGCTATGGGGGGGGGGAATGAGCAGTTCTTC. The whole variable domain, filled in from reference TRBV7-9 and TRBJ2-1, reads DTGVSQNPRHKITKRGQNVTFRCDPISEHNRLYWYRQTLGQGPEFLTYFQNEAQLEKSRLLSDRFSAERPKGSFSTLEIQRTEQGDSAMYLCASSLAMGGGNEQFFGPGTRLTVL.

In its sample, this clonotype was seen many times. This chain links TRBV11-2 with TRBJ1-1; D perhaps matches TRBD1 (5 bases). Germline CDR1 and CDR2: SGHAT and FQNNGV. The CDR3 runs 16 residues. V dropped 0 bases and J dropped 3 bases, with 14 bases sitting between them. CDR3 nucleotide sequence: TGTGCCAGCAGCTTAGAATGGGGGGGGGAGGACACTGAAGCTTTCTTT. Translating it yields CASSLEWGGEDTEAFF.

The table lists this clonotype with many counts. The chain joins TRBV7-9 to TRBJ2-5; D is unclear. Looked up from germline, CDR1 is SEHNR and CDR2 is FQNEAQ (reference sequence). V shed 3 bases and J shed 5 bases, with 16 bases lying between them. The CDR3 extends over 15 amino acids. The CDR3 sequence is CASSFHRPSVETQYF. CDR3 nucleotides: TGTGCCAGCAGCTTTCACAGACCCTCAGTCGAGACCCAGTACTTC.

This clonotype showed up many times. This chain links TRBV7-9 with TRBJ1-6; D is unclear. V was pared by 3 bases and J by 10 bases, with 13 bases between. The CDR3 is 14 amino acids. Germline V gene data show CDR1 as SEHNR and CDR2 as FQNEAQ (reference sequence). The CDR3 nucleotides read TGTGCCAGCAGCTTGGCCGGTACAACGTCACCCCTCCACTTT. As protein: CASSLAGTTSPLHF.

This clonotype was seen a few times. This rearrangement joins TRBV18 to TRBJ2-1; 8 nucleotides align to TRBD1. CDR3 length: 15 residues. V shed 2 bases and J 7 bases; nucleotides not matched to a gene: 7. CDR1 and CDR2 (germline): KGHSH, LQKENI. CDR3 protein: CASSPSGGGGNEQFF. The CDR3 region has the DNA TGTGCCAGCTCACCATCAGGGGGCGGTGGGAATGAGCAGTTCTTC.

The chain employs TRBV20-1 and TRBJ1-2; 9 nucleotides match TRBD1. V lost 6 bases and J lost 8; bases outside the gene matches: 10. The CDR3 consists of 13 residues. CDR1 DFQATT and CDR2 SNEGSKA come from the germline V gene (reference sequence). In nucleotides, the CDR3 is TGCAGTGCCGGACAGGGGCGGGGGGAAGGCTACACCTTC. Its translation is CSAGQGRGEGYTF.

The genes are TRBV12-3 or TRBV12-4 and TRBJ2-7; D may correspond to TRBD1 or TRBD2 (6 bases each). Trimming removed 4 bases at V and 9 bases at J, with 10 bases between. This CDR3 contains 11 residues. DNA for the CDR3: TGTGCCAGCAGTTGTAAGGGGGGGCAGTACTTC. This translates into CASSCKGGQYF.

This clonotype came up a few times. The genes are TRBV5-8 and TRBJ2-3; the D call may be TRBD1 or TRBD2 (5 bases each). Germline V gives CDR1 SGHTS, CDR2 YDEGEE. This CDR3 comprises 13 residues. The germline V and J ends were trimmed by 4 bases and 4 bases, with 10 bases remaining between them. The CDR3 region is CASSPPGPDTQYF. DNA of the CDR3: TGTGCCAGCAGCCCACCGGGGCCAGATACGCAGTATTTT.

The chain links TRBV7-9 to TRBJ1-4; maybe TRBD1 (6 bases). Germline V gene data show CDR1 as SEHNR and CDR2 as FQNEAQ (reference sequence). The V end was cut by 0 bases, the J end by 7 bases, with 12 bases between. The length of the CDR3 is 15 residues. The CDR3 sequence is CASSLAGGRVEKLFF. The CDR3 DNA reads TGTGCCAGCAGCTTAGCTGGGGGCAGGGTTGAAAAACTGTTTTTT.

This clonotype was picked up many times. The chain couples TRBV7-2 to TRBJ1-5, with TRBD1 identical over 10 bases. Germline-derived CDR1 and CDR2 are SGHTA and FQGNSA. V lost 1 base and J lost 7; bases outside the gene matches: 4. The CDR3 covers 15 residues. The CDR3 is CASSLEGQGRQPQHF. As DNA, the CDR3 is TGTGCCAGCAGCTTAGAGGGACAGGGGAGACAGCCCCAGCATTTT.